The T cell receptor beta chain described here comes from a study of T-cell memory formation after mild COVID-19. TCRdb reprocessed the 5' RACE reads via MiXCR and lists one record per CDR3 protein. In the table there are fewer than 450,000 distinct CDR3 sequences, roughly a quarter of which are singletons. This clonotype appeared a few times. From germline, CDR1 is MGHRA and CDR2 YSYEKL. V was pared by 3 bases and J by 3 bases, with 14 bases between. The CDR3 contains 16 residues. This rearrangement joins TRBV4-1 to TRBJ2-2, with a weak D call TRBD2 (5 bases). This TCR derives from an adult woman who had mild COVID-19 (a few samples of this study predate the infection). Cell type and time point are not known. The sequenced material came from PBMCs or a T cell subset sorted from them (not recorded which). The CDR3 DNA follows: TGCGCCAGCAGCCAGGGTGGGAGTGCTTACACCGGGGAGCTGTTTTTT. This translates into CASSQGGSAYTGELFF.